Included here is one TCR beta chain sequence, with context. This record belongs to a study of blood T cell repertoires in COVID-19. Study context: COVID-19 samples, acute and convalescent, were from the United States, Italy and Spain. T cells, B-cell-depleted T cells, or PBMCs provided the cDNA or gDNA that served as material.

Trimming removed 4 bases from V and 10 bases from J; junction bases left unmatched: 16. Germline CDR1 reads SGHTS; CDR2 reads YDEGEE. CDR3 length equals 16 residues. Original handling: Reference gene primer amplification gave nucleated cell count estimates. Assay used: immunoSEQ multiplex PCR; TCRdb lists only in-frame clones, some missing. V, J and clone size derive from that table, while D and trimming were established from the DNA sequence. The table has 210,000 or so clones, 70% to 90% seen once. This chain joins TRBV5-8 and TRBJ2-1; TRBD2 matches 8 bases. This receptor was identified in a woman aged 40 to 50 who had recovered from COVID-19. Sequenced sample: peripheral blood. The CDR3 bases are TGTGCCAGCAGCCTGGAGGGCCAGCGGGAGTATGGCGAGCAGTTCTTC. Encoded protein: CASSLEGQREYGEQFF.